One sample yielded the 25 T cell receptor beta chains listed below, sequenced in a study of early T cells in non-severe SARS-CoV-2 infection. TCRdb re-called the 5' RACE reads through MiXCR, storing one row per CDR3 protein. The data show some 26,000 distinct CDR3 sequences, around 4.4% seen once. The source material was whole blood. The receptors originated from an adult who was a healthcare worker with PCR-confirmed SARS-CoV-2 infection or an uninfected control (not recorded which).

This clonotype was picked up many times. The chain is built from TRBV4-1 and TRBJ2-1; D not resolved. CDR3 length: 15 amino acids. CDR1 and CDR2 (germline): MGHRA, YSYEKL. Trimming stripped 4 bases from V and 5 bases from J, with 15 bases between. CDR3 region: CASSRSTPGDNEQFF. The CDR3 region has the DNA TGCGCCAGCAGCCGGAGCACTCCTGGGGACAATGAGCAGTTCTTC.

The table lists this clonotype with a few counts. The V gene is TRBV6-2 or TRBV6-3, the J gene TRBJ2-7; weak D call: TRBD2 (5 bases). Trimming removed 7 bases from V and 0 bases from J, with 13 bases in between. CDR1 is MNHEY and CDR2 is SVGEGT in the germline V gene. CDR3 length: 14 residues. CDR3 region: CASTNTGFSYEQYF. Written as DNA, the CDR3 is TGTGCCAGCACCAACACGGGGTTCTCCTACGAGCAGTACTTC.

This clonotype occurred many times. V and J are TRBV6-2 or TRBV6-3 and TRBJ2-6; a possible D gene is TRBD2 (5 bases). The V gene lost 6 bases and the J gene lost 3 bases, with 9 bases spanning the gap. The CDR3 has 14 amino acids. Germline V gene lookup returns CDR1 MNHEY and CDR2 SVGEGT. Written as DNA, the CDR3 is TGTGCCAGCAGGGGAACTAGTGGGGCCAACGTCCTGACTTTC. Translating it yields CASRGTSGANVLTF.

This clonotype was detected a few times. The rearrangement links TRBV2 to TRBJ1-4; possible D gene TRBD1, 5 bases. Germline CDR1 SNHLY, CDR2 FYNNEI. V lost 10 bases to trimming and J lost 6 bases, with 15 bases between them. CDR3 size: 13 residues. CDR3 coding DNA: TGTGCCACAGCCGGGGGGATTTATGAAAAACTGTTTTTT. Its protein is CATAGGIYEKLFF.

This clonotype was found many times. For the CDR3, the DNA is TGTGCCAGCAGGCAGAGTACAATAGCCGGATTTCCGACGTACGTC. Its translation is CASRQSTIAGFPTYV. The chain joins TRBV6-1 to TRBJ2-7; D is unclear. The CDR3 totals 15 residues. Germline V lookup: CDR1 MNHNS, CDR2 SASEGT. V shed 6 bases and J shed 12 bases, with 27 bases lying between them.

The chain recombines TRBV6-6 with TRBJ2-1; D not certain. This CDR3 is 18 amino acids long. The ends were cut back, 1 base at V and 0 bases at J, with 16 bases in the middle. The V gene's germline CDR1 is MNHNY and CDR2 SVGAGI (reference sequence). CDR3 sequence reads: CASSYYLDFSGSYNEQFF. CDR3 bases: TGTGCCAGCAGTTACTATCTCGACTTCTCAGGCTCCTACAATGAGCAGTTCTTC.

This clonotype was picked up many times. The V gene is TRBV7-6, the J gene TRBJ2-3; the match to TRBD1 covers 7 bases. This CDR3 has 15 residues. The V gene end was trimmed by 5 bases and the J gene end by 8 bases; junction bases not matched to a gene: 13. Germline loops: CDR1 SGHVS, CDR2 FNYEAQ. The CDR3 loop reads CASSPQTGRGGTQYF. For the CDR3, the DNA is TGTGCCAGCAGCCCACAGACAGGGAGAGGCGGTACGCAGTATTTT.

A few counts support this clonotype. This chain connects TRBV4-3 to TRBJ2-3; 10 nucleotides match TRBD2. The CDR3 loop spans 17 amino acids. Germline CDR1 is LGHNA and CDR2 is YSLEER. Germline trimming cut 0 bases from V and 6 bases from J; bases unmatched to any gene: 9. Written as DNA, the CDR3 is TGCGCCAGCAGCCAAGATGAAGCGGGAGGGTTCGGGGATACGCAGTATTTT. Amino acid sequence: CASSQDEAGGFGDTQYF.

This clonotype was picked up many times. The chain recombines TRBV12-3 or TRBV12-4 with TRBJ2-1, with a tentative D call TRBD1 (6 bases). The CDR3 sequence is 14 residues long. Trimming removed 5 bases at V and 4 bases at J, with 12 bases between. CDR3 coding DNA: TGTGCCAGCAGTCCTGGACAGAGATACAATGAGCAGTTCTTC. Translating it yields CASSPGQRYNEQFF.

This clonotype came up many times. This chain connects TRBV5-6 to TRBJ2-2; D gene uncertain. Germline lookup yields CDR1 SGHDT and CDR2 YYEEEE. This CDR3 contains 15 residues. Trimming left V 3 bases short and J 4 bases short, with 13 bases between. The CDR3 spells CASSWLPSSTGELFF. In nucleotides, the CDR3 is TGTGCCAGCAGCTGGTTACCTTCGAGCACCGGGGAGCTGTTTTTT.

This chain joins TRBV5-1 and TRBJ2-1, with TRBD2 matching over 10 bases. With V trimmed by 0 bases and J by 8 bases, 8 bases remained unmatched. CDR3 size: 16 residues. CDR1 and CDR2 from the germline V gene are SGHRS and YFSETQ. CDR3 sequence (DNA): TGCGCCAGCAGCTTGGCGGCTAGCGGGAGAGGAGATGAGCAGTTCTTC. As protein: CASSLAASGRGDEQFF.

The chain has TRBV29-1 and TRBJ2-7, with 8 bases lining up with TRBD1. The CDR3 extends over 13 amino acids. The germline V gene encodes CDR1 SQVTM and CDR2 ANQGSEA. V lost 7 bases and J lost 4; bases outside the gene matches: 9. The CDR3 spells CSAAGQGPYEQYV. In nucleotides, the CDR3 is TGCAGCGCCGCTGGACAGGGTCCGTACGAGCAGTACGTC.

V gene TRBV7-2 combines with J gene TRBJ1-2, with 7 positions matching TRBD1. The CDR3 length is 18 residues. After removal of 7 bases from V and 3 bases from J, the junction contained 20 bases not matched to a gene. Germline V lookup: CDR1 SGHTA, CDR2 FQGNSA. CDR3 in DNA: TGTGCCAGCACCTCCGGAGAGGGGGCGTCTTACAGATACTATGGCTACACCTTC. Translated: CASTSGEGASYRYYGYTF.

This clonotype was detected ten times or more. The chain couples TRBV6-2 or TRBV6-3 to TRBJ1-1; D remains unclear. The CDR3 is 15 amino acids. With 3 bases removed from V and 0 bases from J, the gap between germline ends came to 11 bases. CDR1 MNHEY and CDR2 SVGEGT come from the germline V gene. The DNA for the CDR3 is TGTGCCAGCAGTTATGGGCACACAGTGAACACTGAAGCTTTCTTT. Translated: CASSYGHTVNTEAFF.

Ten or more counts support this clonotype. The rearrangement links TRBV20-1 to TRBJ2-1, with D perhaps matching TRBD2 (6 bases). CDR1 is DFQATT and CDR2 is SNEGSKA in the germline V gene (reference sequence). The CDR3 runs to 13 residues. The germline V and J ends were trimmed by 6 bases and 9 bases, with 18 bases remaining between them. This chain's CDR3 is CSARAVLSGEQFF. As DNA, the CDR3 is TGCAGTGCCCGGGCGGTGCTTAGCGGTGAGCAGTTCTTC.

This clonotype was found many times. The V gene is TRBV7-8, the J gene TRBJ2-1; 9 bases are shared with TRBD1. The CDR3 has 16 residues. The V gene end was trimmed by 5 bases and the J gene end by 3 bases; junction bases not matched to a gene: 8. Germline values: CDR1 SGHVS, CDR2 FQNEAQ. This CDR3 is CASSILRDRVYNEQFF. CDR3 nucleotides: TGTGCCAGCAGCATCCTCCGGGACAGGGTCTACAATGAGCAGTTCTTC.

In its sample, this clonotype was seen many times. This sequence joins TRBV4-2 and TRBJ1-2; TRBD1 is a possible D gene (5 bases). Trimming shortened V by 1 base and J by 7 bases, and 13 bases separated the two germline ends. CDR1 and CDR2 from the germline V gene are LGHNA and YNFKEQ. The CDR3 is 14 amino acids. Here the CDR3 reads CASSQVDGAGGYTF. The CDR3 nucleotides read TGTGCCAGCAGCCAAGTAGACGGGGCGGGTGGCTACACCTTC.

The V and J genes are TRBV3-1 and TRBJ2-1; maybe TRBD2 (5 bases). The V and J ends lost 4 bases and 8 bases respectively, with 18 bases between them. The CDR3 has 15 residues. Looked up from germline, CDR1 is LGHDT and CDR2 is YNNKEL (reference sequence). CDR3: CASSLPEGARDEQFF. In nucleotides, the CDR3 is TGTGCCAGCAGCCTACCCGAGGGAGCGCGGGATGAGCAGTTCTTC.

The sample holds many counts of this clonotype. CDR3 nucleotide sequence: TGTGCCAGCTCATTGCATTCGAACACTGAAGCTTTCTTT. Translation: CASSLHSNTEAFF. The rearrangement uses TRBV18 and TRBJ1-1; no definite D call. CDR1 KGHSH and CDR2 LQKENI come from the germline V gene. The V end lost 5 bases, the J end lost 1 base, and 8 bases lay between the germline ends. The CDR3 consists of 13 residues.

The sample holds many counts of this clonotype. The chain joins TRBV7-2 to TRBJ2-3; no clear D gene. Deletions cut 5 bases from V and 4 bases from J, with 13 bases between. The CDR3 is 14 residues long. The V gene's germline CDR1 is SGHTA and CDR2 FQGNSA. In DNA form, the CDR3 reads TGTGCCAGCAGCCCGCTGCCCCTGTCAGATACGCAGTATTTT. Translation: CASSPLPLSDTQYF.

This clonotype was seen many times. The V call is TRBV20-1, the J call TRBJ2-3, with D hard to call. Trimming removed 5 bases from V and 1 base from J, with 13 bases in between. Germline CDR1 DFQATT, CDR2 SNEGSKA (reference sequence). The CDR3 has 14 amino acids. The CDR3 sequence: CSALSPRGTDTQYF. CDR3 coding DNA: TGCAGTGCTCTAAGCCCACGGGGCACAGATACGCAGTATTTT.

This clonotype was seen many times. The chain links TRBV3-1 to TRBJ1-4; D gene unclear. Germline V gene sequence: CDR1 LGHDT, CDR2 YNNKEL (reference sequence). The CDR3 covers 14 residues. V was clipped by 0 bases and J by 5 bases, with 7 bases between them. CDR3 protein: CASSQEAENEKLFF. The CDR3 coding sequence is TGTGCCAGCAGCCAAGAAGCAGAGAATGAAAAACTGTTTTTT.

Ten or more counts support this clonotype. V gene TRBV11-2 combines with J gene TRBJ2-7; the D is unclear. The V and J ends lost 1 base and 3 bases respectively, with 10 bases between them. The CDR3 loop spans 14 amino acids. Per the germline V gene, CDR1 is SGHAT and CDR2 is FQNNGV. The CDR3 nucleotides read TGTGCCAGCAGCTTAGCGGCCGGTCGCTACGAGCAGTACTTC. This encodes CASSLAAGRYEQYF.

This clonotype showed up many times. The chain links TRBV5-1 to TRBJ2-7; weak D call: TRBD1 (7 bases). The CDR3 has 13 residues. Germline lookup yields CDR1 SGHRS and CDR2 YFSETQ. V lost 4 bases, J lost 3 bases, and 11 bases lay in between. CDR3 loop: CASSRGDSYEQYF. DNA for the CDR3: TGCGCCAGCAGCCGCGGGGACAGCTACGAGCAGTACTTC.

This clonotype was found many times. The rearrangement links TRBV6-6 to TRBJ2-1; D is unresolved. This CDR3 is 11 amino acids long. CDR1 and CDR2 from the germline V gene are MNHNY and SVGAGI (reference sequence). The V gene lost 6 bases and the J gene lost 9 bases, with 9 bases spanning the gap. The CDR3 DNA reads as TGTGCCAGCAGCCTCGTAAGTGAGCAGTTCTTC. Translated: CASSLVSEQFF.